These T cell receptor beta chains were read from a single sample in a study of cytomegalovirus exposure and HLA in healthy donors. The table came from immunoSEQ multiplex PCR; TCRdb's copy has only in-frame clones and leaves some out. This table has about 110,000 clones, around 79% appearing once. Material: PBMCs. These receptors were obtained from a woman between 25 and 40 years old in good health and CMV-seronegative. Each CDR3 is given with its conserved first and last residue. The D gene is left open where the match is weak. Part of the rows lack a size; the others show once, few, many or a class for expanded clones.

-,-,TRBJ1-5,TRBV28,13,CASSLLGDQPQHF,TGTGCCAGCAGTTTATTGGGAGATCAGCCCCAGCATTTT
-,TRBD2,TRBJ2-5,TRBV18,16,CASSEGQRGVSETQYF,TGTGCCAGCTCGGAGGGTCAGCGGGGGGTTTCGGAGACCCAGTACTTC
-,-,TRBJ2-7,TRBV20-1,11,CSASRDYEQYF,TGCAGTGCTAGTCGAGACTACGAGCAGTACTTC
-,-,TRBJ1-5,TRBV19,15,CASSHRVHSNQPQHF,TGTGCCAGTAGCCACAGGGTCCATAGCAATCAGCCCCAGCATTTT
-,TRBD1,TRBJ1-5,TRBV5-8,17,CASSLDRGRGGNQPQHF,TGTGCCAGCAGCTTGGACAGGGGGCGCGGTGGCAATCAGCCCCAGCATTTT
-,TRBD1,TRBJ2-7,TRBV7-8,16,CASSPKSGTGVLEQYF,TGTGCCAGCAGCCCAAAATCCGGGACAGGGGTACTGGAGCAGTACTTC
-,TRBD1,TRBJ1-6,TRBV19,15,CASSTRTGGNSPLHF,TGTGCCAGTAGTACCAGGACAGGGGGTAATTCACCCCTCCACTTT
-,-,TRBJ2-7,TRBV19,16,CASSAPRTASSYEQYF,TGTGCCAGCTCAGCCCCGCGGACAGCGAGCTCCTACGAGCAGTACTTC
-,TRBD1,TRBJ1-6,TRBV7-9,15,CASRGRQGTDSPLHF,TGTGCCAGCAGAGGAAGACAGGGGACTGATTCACCCCTCCACTTT
-,-,TRBJ1-1,TRBV19,14,CASSIERVNTEAFF,TGTGCCAGTAGTATAGAAAGAGTCAACACTGAAGCTTTCTTT
-,-,TRBJ1-3,TRBV7-9,15,CASSRTTETWNTIYF,TGTGCCAGCAGCCGAACGACAGAGACGTGGAACACCATATATTTT
-,TRBD1,TRBJ1-1,TRBV7-3,14,CASSPGQGNTEAFF,TGTGCCAGCAGCCCGGGACAGGGGAACACTGAAGCTTTCTTT
once,TRBD2,TRBJ2-6,TRBV7-8,20,CASSLRTSGGAWSGANVLTF,TGTGCCAGCAGCCTGCGGACTAGCGGGGGGGCCTGGTCTGGGGCCAACGTCCTGACTTTC
-,TRBD2,TRBJ2-3,TRBV6-4,15,CASSELAGSTDTQYF,TGTGCCAGCAGTGAACTAGCGGGGAGCACAGATACGCAGTATTTT
-,-,TRBJ1-1,TRBV4-3,16,CASSQDVRRRNTEAFF,TGCGCCAGCAGCCAAGATGTCCGGCGGAGGAACACTGAAGCTTTCTTT
-,TRBD1,TRBJ2-7,TRBV4-2,16,CASSQRTGGLSYEQYF,TGTGCCAGCAGCCAAAGGACAGGGGGCTTATCCTACGAGCAGTACTTC
-,TRBD2,TRBJ2-7,TRBV5-4,15,CASSLVVSGPYEQYF,TGTGCCAGCAGCTTGGTGGTTAGCGGGCCGTACGAGCAGTACTTC
-,TRBD1,TRBJ2-1,TRBV7-6,15,CASSDPRTGNHEQFF,TGTGCCAGCAGCGATCCAAGGACAGGTAACCATGAGCAGTTCTTC